The clone carrying this T cell receptor (beta chain) was observed at least ten times. The sample belongs to a study of blood T cells in healthy people across ages. A second PCR, run for about 7 to 12 cycles, used a sample-barcoded 5' primer plus a J-beta primer mix. Each cDNA molecule was tagged by a template-switch adaptor that had 12 random nucleotides. TCRdb re-called the 5' RACE reads through MiXCR, storing one row per CDR3 protein. Found here are 710,000 or so distinct CDR3 sequences, around a fifth of them singletons; the top ten hold around a fifth. Trimming took 6 bases from V and 8 from J; bases not matched to a gene: 6. The CDR3 is made up of 13 amino acids.

The J gene is TRBJ2-1, the V gene TRBV12-3 or TRBV12-4; 8 bases are shared with TRBD2. The material sequenced was blood. This TCR derives from a man between 65 and 79 years old in good health. CDR3 protein: CASRVAGSYEQFF. The DNA of the CDR3 is TGTGCCAGCAGGGTAGCGGGGTCCTATGAGCAGTTCTTC.